A single sample gave rise to the 20 T cell receptor beta chains below, sequenced in a study of identical twins (dated by TCRdb to 2016 to 2017). Receptor libraries were prepared by 5' RACE. The data were produced on an Illumina HiSeq 2000. TCRdb redid the processing of the public reads, applying fastp at Q25 and MiXCR, and retained in-frame beta chains. For every CDR3 protein sequence, its rows merge into one entry that carries the most common genes and DNA. This sample comprises some 690,000 distinct CDR3 sequences, around 21% of them detected only once. The ten largest clones take up over 4% of the sample. The same specimen was also included in a second study, on T cells expressing NK-cell markers.

Sequenced material: PBMCs. Receptors were obtained from a woman between 18 and 30 years old in good health.

The table lists this clonotype with a few counts. The rearrangement joins TRBV9 to TRBJ1-2; tentatively, D is TRBD1 (6 bases). The germline gives CDR1 SGDLS, CDR2 YYNGEE. The CDR3 spans 13 residues. Deletions cut 0 bases from V and 7 bases from J, with 10 bases between. CDR3 loop: CASSVVEGGGYTF. In DNA, the CDR3 is TGTGCCAGCAGCGTAGTCGAAGGGGGTGGCTACACCTTC.

This sequence joins TRBV24-1 and TRBJ2-6; tentatively, D is TRBD2 (6 bases). V gave up 2 bases and J gave up 4 bases, with 8 bases separating them. Per the germline V gene, CDR1 is KGHDR and CDR2 is SFDVKD. The CDR3 length is 15 residues. The CDR3: CATSDSRGGANVLTF. The DNA of the CDR3 is TGTGCCACCAGTGATTCCCGGGGGGGGGCCAACGTCCTGACTTTC.

This clonotype was found many times. This sequence joins TRBV6-5 and TRBJ2-1; perhaps TRBD1 as D (5 bases). CDR1 and CDR2 (germline): MNHEY, SVGAGI. Trimming shortened V by 4 bases and J by 8 bases, and 12 bases separated the two germline ends. The CDR3 has 13 residues. This chain's CDR3 is CASSSDSYHEQFF. CDR3 bases: TGTGCCAGCAGTTCCGACAGCTATCATGAGCAGTTCTTC.

V usage is TRBV5-1 and J usage is TRBJ2-1; 12 bases fit TRBD2. CDR3 length: 16 residues. CDR1 and CDR2 from the germline V gene are SGHRS and YFSETQ. V trimming: 4 bases; J trimming: 6 bases; junction bases outside the gene matches: 8. As DNA, the CDR3 is TGCGCCAGCAGCGGACCCCTAGCGGGGGGGCTCAATGAGCAGTTCTTC. Translating it yields CASSGPLAGGLNEQFF.

This clonotype occurred a few times. V gene TRBV20-1 combines with J gene TRBJ1-1; D is undetermined. Germline V gene data show CDR1 as DFQATT and CDR2 as SNEGSKA (reference sequence). Trimming took 5 bases from V and 4 from J, leaving 14 bases between them. The CDR3 has 13 residues. DNA for the CDR3: TGCAGTGCTTATCGGCCTGGCGGCACTGAAGCTTTCTTT. This gives the protein CSAYRPGGTEAFF.

This clonotype was seen only once. The chain joins TRBV5-1 to TRBJ2-1; 9 bases map to TRBD2. This CDR3 is built from 16 residues. Germline CDR1 and CDR2: SGHRS and YFSETQ. J gave up 4 bases and V 3 bases, and 8 bases lay outside the gene matches. CDR3 sequence: CASSSVAGAGYNEQFF. CDR3 nucleotides: TGCGCCAGCAGCTCTGTAGCGGGAGCTGGTTACAATGAGCAGTTCTTC.

This clonotype has just one count. CDR3 nucleotides: TGTGCCAGCAGTTACAGCAGACAGGGGGGTTACGAGCAGTACTTC. It translates to CASSYSRQGGYEQYF. The V and J genes are TRBV6-5 and TRBJ2-7; TRBD1 matches 9 bases. V gave up 2 bases and J gave up 4 bases; unmatched junction bases: 6. This CDR3 is built from 15 residues. From germline, CDR1 is MNHEY and CDR2 SVGAGI.

This clonotype was detected ten times or more. The chain recombines TRBV6-6 with TRBJ2-1; 13 bases fit TRBD2. Germline CDR1 is MNHNY and CDR2 is SVGAGI (reference sequence). V was clipped by 6 bases and J by 14 bases; unmatched bases: 1. The CDR3 extends over 11 amino acids. This CDR3 is CASRTSGGKFF. The CDR3 DNA reads as TGTGCCAGCAGGACTAGCGGGGGGAAGTTCTTC.

The chain has TRBV27 and TRBJ2-5; D might be TRBD1 or TRBD2, each matching 5 bases. V was clipped by 5 bases and J by 2 bases, with 18 bases between them. CDR1 is MNHEY, CDR2 SMNVEV, per germline (reference sequence). CDR3 size: 16 residues. For the CDR3, the DNA is TGTGCCAGCAGTCCTCGGGACCGCCGAGGGCAAGAGACCCAGTACTTC. Its translation: CASSPRDRRGQETQYF.

This clonotype was seen ten or more times. This chain links TRBV20-1 with TRBJ2-3, with 14 bases identical to TRBD2. The V gene end was trimmed by 3 bases and the J gene end by 6 bases; junction bases not matched to a gene: 2. This CDR3 comprises 14 residues. Germline loops: CDR1 DFQATT, CDR2 SNEGSKA (reference sequence). CDR3 amino acids: CSARGLAGEDTQYF. For the CDR3, the DNA is TGCAGTGCTAGGGGACTAGCGGGGGAGGATACGCAGTATTTT.

The chain uses TRBV20-1 and TRBJ2-1, with D possibly being TRBD1 or TRBD2 (5 bases each). Trimming stripped 6 bases from V and 10 bases from J, with 22 bases between. Looked up from germline, CDR1 is DFQATT and CDR2 is SNEGSKA (reference sequence). The CDR3 has 14 residues. CDR3: CSAVAGARTIEQFF. CDR3 coding DNA: TGCAGTGCCGTGGCCGGGGCAAGGACCATCGAGCAGTTCTTC.

This clonotype has more than one count but fewer than ten. The genes are TRBV10-3 and TRBJ2-6; D possibly corresponds to TRBD2 (6 bases). CDR3 length: 15 amino acids. CDR1 ENHRY and CDR2 SYGVKD come from the germline V gene. V was clipped by 9 bases and J by 0 bases, with 12 bases between them. The CDR3 reads CAMGTVSSGANVLTF. CDR3 coding DNA: TGTGCCATGGGGACTGTCAGCTCTGGGGCCAACGTCCTGACTTTC.

The chain recombines TRBV18 with TRBJ2-7; D might be TRBD1 (5 bases). This CDR3 is 15 amino acids long. The V end was cut by 1 base, the J end by 1 base, with 11 bases between. Per germline, CDR1 KGHSH and CDR2 LQKENI. The CDR3 spells CASSPQQAASYEQYF. In DNA, the CDR3 is TGTGCCAGCTCACCACAACAGGCCGCATCCTACGAGCAGTACTTC.

Only a few counts were recorded for this clonotype. This chain connects TRBV4-2 to TRBJ1-6; 8 bases align to TRBD1. CDR1 and CDR2 (germline): LGHNA, YNFKEQ. Trimming removed 0 bases from V and 9 bases from J; junction bases left unmatched: 4. The CDR3 runs to 15 residues. The CDR3 DNA reads as TGTGCCAGCAGCCAAGAATCAGGGGGCACTTCACCCCTCCACTTT. As protein: CASSQESGGTSPLHF.

The chain carries TRBV20-1 and TRBJ2-2; possible D gene TRBD2, 6 bases. Trimming cost V 5 bases and J 2 bases, with 12 bases left between them. The germline V gene encodes CDR1 DFQATT and CDR2 SNEGSKA (reference sequence). The CDR3 spans 14 residues. CDR3 amino acids: CSAAGRRNTGELFF. The CDR3 DNA is TGCAGTGCTGCGGGACGCCGTAACACCGGGGAGCTGTTTTTT.

This clonotype has ten or more counts. This chain uses TRBV20-1 with TRBJ1-2; maybe TRBD1 (5 bases). In germline, CDR1 is DFQATT, CDR2 SNEGSKA (reference sequence). The CDR3 consists of 13 residues. V lost 4 bases and J 5 bases, leaving 14 bases between the germline ends. CDR3 amino acids: CSANRDGRYGYTF. CDR3 nucleotides: TGCAGTGCTAACCGGGACGGCCGATATGGCTACACCTTC.

This chain joins TRBV13 and TRBJ2-2; the D is unclear. The V end was cut by 5 bases, the J end by 7 bases, with 23 bases between. Germline V gives CDR1 PRHDT, CDR2 FYEKMQ (reference sequence). This CDR3 comprises 17 residues. CDR3 nucleotides: TGTGCCAGCAGCCCTATCTATGTGGGCCCAAATGACGGGGAGCTGTTTTTT. It codes for CASSPIYVGPNDGELFF.

The V gene is TRBV5-1, the J gene TRBJ2-2, with no clear D. Trimming took 7 bases from V and 3 from J, leaving 10 bases between them. Germline CDR1 is SGHRS and CDR2 is YFSETQ. The CDR3 has 13 amino acids. This chain's CDR3 is CASVRADTGELFF. The CDR3 nucleotides read TGCGCCAGCGTCCGGGCCGACACCGGGGAGCTGTTTTTT.

This clonotype was detected only a few times. The chain links TRBV21-1 to TRBJ2-7; TRBD1 was called by the table and not checked on the DNA. TRBV21-1 corresponds to a pseudogene. There are 17 residues in the CDR3. In nucleotides, the CDR3 is TGTGCCAGCAGCCCCCGAAAGTGGGAACAGGGAACCTACGAGCAGTACTTC. Protein: CASSPRKWEQGTYEQYF.

V gene TRBV11-1 combines with J gene TRBJ1-4; D is undetermined. CDR3 length equals 12 residues. V dropped 5 bases and J dropped 8 bases, with 9 bases sitting between them. Germline V gives CDR1 SGHAT, CDR2 FQDESV (reference sequence). The CDR3 sequence: CASSPVGEKLFF. In DNA form, the CDR3 reads TGTGCCAGCAGCCCCGTTGGGGAAAAACTGTTTTTT.